Below, 27 T cell receptor beta chains from the same sample are listed, as sequenced in a study of CD4 T cells in relation to SARS-CoV-2 and coronaviruses. The repertoire was sequenced with immunoSEQ multiplex PCR; TCRdb's copy has only in-frame clones and lacks some. Seen here are roughly 25,000 clones, more than 60% observed once, and the top ten hold 15% to 20%. Before the COVID-19 pandemic, during about 2010-2018, CD4+ T cells were taken from unexposed donors. After approximately ten days of culture, CD4+ T cells were isolated. Antigen specificity for these receptors is unknown. The specimen was CD4+ T cells from PBMCs, cultured in vitro. These TCRs come from a human donor in good health.

The gene calls are TRBV9 and TRBJ2-7; TRBD1 or TRBD2 may be the D gene (5 bases each). The CDR3 sequence is 15 residues long. Trimming pared 0 bases from V and 0 bases from J, leaving 10 bases between. The V gene's germline CDR1 is SGDLS and CDR2 YYNGEE. For the CDR3, the DNA is TGTGCCAGCAGCGTAGGATCCGGGGCCTCCTACGAGCAGTACTTC. Amino acids: CASSVGSGASYEQYF.

The chain joins TRBV5-4 to TRBJ2-2; D remains unclear. The CDR3 totals 13 residues. Germline V gives CDR1 SGHNT, CDR2 YYREEE (reference sequence). V lost 0 bases and J 6 bases, leaving 6 bases between the germline ends. The CDR3 DNA is TGTGCCAGCAGCTTGGGAGTTCCCGGGGAGCTGTTTTTT. It yields the protein CASSLGVPGELFF.

The J gene is TRBJ2-7, the V gene TRBV10-3, with unresolved D. CDR1 and CDR2 from the germline V gene are ENHRY and SYGVKD. Deletions cut 1 base from V and 6 bases from J, with 10 bases between. The CDR3 is made up of 13 amino acids. The CDR3 loop reads CAISELTAIEQYF. As DNA, the CDR3 is TGTGCCATCAGTGAGTTAACAGCGATCGAGCAGTACTTC.

The chain has TRBV19 and TRBJ1-4, with 9 bases identical to TRBD1. Unmatched junction bases numbered 7, after V lost 5 bases and J lost 6 bases. The germline CDR1 and CDR2 sequences are LNHDA and SQIVND (reference sequence). This CDR3 region has 15 residues. The CDR3 here is CASSPGTGRHEKLFF. In DNA, the CDR3 is TGTGCCAGTAGTCCTGGGACAGGGAGGCATGAAAAACTGTTTTTT.

The genes are TRBV9 and TRBJ1-1; D is undetermined. The CDR3 is made up of 16 amino acids. CDR1 SGDLS and CDR2 YYNGEE come from the germline V gene. Between the trimmed V and J ends, which lost 3 bases and 0 bases, there was a span of 15 bases. The CDR3: CASSDVAQLMNTEAFF. The CDR3 DNA sequence: TGTGCCAGCAGCGATGTGGCCCAACTCATGAACACTGAAGCTTTCTTT.

This clone was counted a few times. The rearrangement uses TRBV7-6 and TRBJ2-1, with TRBD2 identical over 14 bases. J lost 10 bases, V lost 0 bases, and 8 bases had no gene match. The germline V gene encodes CDR1 SGHVS and CDR2 FNYEAQ. The CDR3 extends over 17 amino acids. CDR3 bases: TGTGCCAGCAGCTTAGCGGTGACTAGCGGGAGGGCCTGGGAGCAGTTCTTC. It specifies CASSLAVTSGRAWEQFF.

In this sample, this clone turned up once. This chain links TRBV5-1 with TRBJ2-5; maybe TRBD2 (6 bases). Trimming took off 1 base at V and 2 bases at J, with 15 bases between the two ends. Germline CDR1 SGHRS, CDR2 YFSETQ. The CDR3 spans 16 residues. CDR3 in DNA: TGCGCCAGCAGCTTGCAGGGAGGCGGGGTGCAAGAGACCCAGTACTTC. It encodes CASSLQGGGVQETQYF.

The V gene is TRBV4-3, the J gene TRBJ1-2; D perhaps matches TRBD1 (6 bases). CDR1 is LGHNA, CDR2 YSLEER, per germline. Trimming took off 1 base at V and 7 bases at J, with 10 bases between the two ends. CDR3 size: 13 residues. CDR3 region: CASSQAHRAGYTF. In DNA, the CDR3 is TGCGCCAGCAGCCAAGCCCACAGGGCTGGCTACACCTTC.

The V and J genes are TRBV7-2 and TRBJ2-7; the match to TRBD2 covers 10 bases. Trimming at V came to 0 bases and at J to 3 bases, leaving 2 bases not matched to a gene. This CDR3 contains 15 residues. Germline V lookup: CDR1 SGHTA, CDR2 FQGNSA. The CDR3 protein is CASSLAASGGYEQYF. Written as DNA, the CDR3 is TGTGCCAGCAGCTTAGCGGCTAGCGGGGGCTACGAGCAGTACTTC.

A few counts support this clone. The rearrangement uses TRBV7-9 and TRBJ1-1; tentative D call: TRBD1 (5 bases). Germline CDR1 and CDR2: SEHNR and FQNEAQ (reference sequence). Trimming pared 1 base from V and 5 bases from J, leaving 8 bases between. The length of the CDR3 is 13 residues. CDR3 in DNA: TGTGCCAGCAGCTTAGTCAGGGAAACTGAAGCTTTCTTT. Protein sequence: CASSLVRETEAFF.

The chain employs TRBV5-4 and TRBJ2-7; 7 bases are shared with TRBD2. CDR1 is SGHNT, CDR2 YYREEE, per germline (reference sequence). V shed 4 bases and J 7 bases; nucleotides not matched to a gene: 14. The CDR3 totals 15 residues. CDR3 sequence reads: CASSAGWEGLREQYF. The CDR3 nucleotides are TGTGCCAGCAGCGCCGGGTGGGAGGGCCTCCGGGAGCAGTACTTC.

This chain's CDR3 is CASSPGHRQETQYF. Written as DNA, the CDR3 is TGCGCCAGCAGCCCCGGACATCGGCAAGAGACCCAGTACTTC. V gene TRBV5-1 combines with J gene TRBJ2-5, with D possibly matching TRBD1 (5 bases). The CDR3 extends over 14 amino acids. The V gene's germline CDR1 is SGHRS and CDR2 YFSETQ. Trimming removed 4 bases from V and 2 bases from J, with 12 bases in between.

This clone was counted a single time. The V and J genes are TRBV5-8 and TRBJ2-5; 7 bases align to TRBD1. Trimming at V came to 4 bases and at J to 2 bases, leaving 5 bases not matched to a gene. This CDR3 is 14 amino acids long. Germline CDR1 and CDR2: SGHTS and YDEGEE. This CDR3 is CASSLDRRQETQYF. DNA of the CDR3: TGTGCCAGCAGCCTGGACAGGAGACAAGAGACCCAGTACTTC.

The chain carries TRBV28 and TRBJ2-7, with 16 bases that match TRBD2. The CDR3 is 16 amino acids. Germline assignment: CDR1 MDHEN and CDR2 SYDVKM. Trimming took 6 bases from V and 4 from J; bases not matched to a gene: 6. For the CDR3, the DNA is TGTGCCAGCAGCCCGGGACTAGCGGGAGGGATTTACGAGCAGTACTTC. This encodes CASSPGLAGGIYEQYF.

The chain couples TRBV18 to TRBJ2-1; no clear D. The germline V and J ends were trimmed by 3 bases and 8 bases, with 14 bases remaining between them. Germline V lookup: CDR1 KGHSH, CDR2 LQKENI. The CDR3 runs 14 residues. As DNA, the CDR3 is TGTGCCAGCTCACCTACGGAAGGGTTAGATGAGCAGTTCTTC. Translating it yields CASSPTEGLDEQFF.

The chain links TRBV18 to TRBJ2-7; weak D call: TRBD1 (6 bases). CDR1 is KGHSH and CDR2 is LQKENI in the germline V gene. The CDR3 is 13 amino acids. The germline V and J ends were trimmed by 3 bases and 3 bases, with 9 bases remaining between them. CDR3 bases: TGTGCCAGCTCACCGGGACATTTCTACGAGCAGTACTTC. Amino acids: CASSPGHFYEQYF.

The V call is TRBV7-9, the J call TRBJ2-5; a possible D gene is TRBD2 (7 bases). The CDR3 runs 16 residues. V dropped 0 bases and J dropped 6 bases, with 17 bases sitting between them. Per the germline V gene, CDR1 is SEHNR and CDR2 is FQNEAQ (reference sequence). The DNA of the CDR3 is TGTGCCAGCAGCTTAGCGGGAACGGGGGGCGGACAGACCCAGTACTTC. It is translated as CASSLAGTGGGQTQYF.

CDR3: CATHKQGNTEAFF. CDR3 DNA: TGTGCCACCCATAAACAGGGGAACACTGAAGCTTTCTTT. This sequence joins TRBV10-3 and TRBJ1-1; possibly TRBD1 for D (6 bases). Trimming removed 10 bases at V and 1 base at J, with 13 bases between. The CDR3 length is 13 residues. Germline V CDR1 and CDR2: ENHRY, SYGVKD.

The CDR3 sequence: CASTGGRHPYNEQFF. CDR3 coding DNA: TGTGCCAGTACGGGGGGAAGGCATCCCTACAATGAGCAGTTCTTC. The rearrangement links TRBV19 to TRBJ2-1, with 7 bases identical to TRBD2. The V and J ends lost 7 bases and 2 bases, in that order; junction bases with no gene match: 8. Germline V lookup: CDR1 LNHDA, CDR2 SQIVND (reference sequence). There are 15 residues in the CDR3.

J is TRBJ2-3 and V is TRBV25-1; D is perhaps TRBD1 (6 bases). Germline-derived CDR1 and CDR2 are MGHDK and SYGVNS. V lost 2 bases and J 0 bases, leaving 9 bases between the germline ends. The length of the CDR3 is 15 residues. In DNA form, the CDR3 reads TGTGCCAGCAGTGAAACAGGGCCGAGCACAGATACGCAGTATTTT. It is translated as CASSETGPSTDTQYF.

The rearrangement links TRBV6-5 to TRBJ2-6, with D tentatively TRBD2 (5 bases). The germline V gene encodes CDR1 MNHEY and CDR2 SVGAGI. Trimming took off 7 bases at V and 5 bases at J, with 15 bases between the two ends. This CDR3 comprises 15 residues. The CDR3 sequence is CASTPGVSRANVLTF. CDR3 nucleotide sequence: TGTGCCAGCACTCCCGGGGTTAGTAGGGCCAACGTCCTGACTTTC.

The gene calls are TRBV7-9 and TRBJ2-7, with D unresolved. The germline V and J ends were trimmed by 5 bases and 5 bases, with 10 bases remaining between them. Per germline, CDR1 SEHNR and CDR2 FQNEAQ (reference sequence). This CDR3 is 12 amino acids long. Here the CDR3 DNA reads TGTGCCAGCAGCCTGGCCTCTGACGAGCAGTACTTC. Translating it yields CASSLASDEQYF.

This chain links TRBV9 with TRBJ1-3, with TRBD1 as a possible D gene (5 bases). From germline, CDR1 is SGDLS and CDR2 YYNGEE. V shed 0 bases and J shed 2 bases, with 6 bases lying between them. The CDR3 is 14 amino acids. CDR3 amino acids: CASSVGGTGNTIYF. CDR3 DNA sequence: TGTGCCAGCAGCGTAGGGGGCACTGGAAACACCATATATTTT.

By sample share, this clone is medium-sized. This chain joins TRBV7-3 and TRBJ2-7, with a weak D call TRBD2 (6 bases). V was trimmed by 5 bases and J by 7 bases, leaving 15 bases between them. This CDR3 has 13 residues. Germline lookup yields CDR1 SGHTA and CDR2 FQGTGA. DNA of the CDR3: TGTGCCAGCAGCCCATATCTAGCGAGGGAGCAGTACTTC. Translation: CASSPYLAREQYF.

The chain is built from TRBV9 and TRBJ2-7; 8 bases fit TRBD1. The CDR3 consists of 15 residues. Germline assignment: CDR1 SGDLS and CDR2 YYNGEE. V trimming: 4 bases; J trimming: 6 bases; junction bases outside the gene matches: 12. CDR3: CASSSRPDRAGEQYF. The CDR3 DNA follows: TGTGCCAGCAGCTCCCGTCCGGACAGGGCTGGCGAGCAGTACTTC.

The chain joins TRBV2 to TRBJ2-5; 12 nucleotides align to TRBD2. Germline lookup yields CDR1 SNHLY and CDR2 FYNNEI. The length of the CDR3 is 15 residues. Germline trimming cut 7 bases from V and 2 bases from J; bases unmatched to any gene: 5. The CDR3 DNA is TGTGCCAGCACCCCGACTAGCGGGGGACAAGAGACCCAGTACTTC. This sequence encodes CASTPTSGGQETQYF.

The chain combines TRBV5-6 with TRBJ2-1; TRBD1 matches at 9 bases. Germline loops: CDR1 SGHDT, CDR2 YYEEEE. The CDR3 length is 16 residues. Trimming took 0 bases from V and 2 from J; bases not matched to a gene: 3. The CDR3 region is CASSLVDRGPYNEQFF. CDR3 nucleotide sequence: TGTGCCAGCAGCTTGGTGGACAGGGGACCCTACAATGAGCAGTTCTTC.